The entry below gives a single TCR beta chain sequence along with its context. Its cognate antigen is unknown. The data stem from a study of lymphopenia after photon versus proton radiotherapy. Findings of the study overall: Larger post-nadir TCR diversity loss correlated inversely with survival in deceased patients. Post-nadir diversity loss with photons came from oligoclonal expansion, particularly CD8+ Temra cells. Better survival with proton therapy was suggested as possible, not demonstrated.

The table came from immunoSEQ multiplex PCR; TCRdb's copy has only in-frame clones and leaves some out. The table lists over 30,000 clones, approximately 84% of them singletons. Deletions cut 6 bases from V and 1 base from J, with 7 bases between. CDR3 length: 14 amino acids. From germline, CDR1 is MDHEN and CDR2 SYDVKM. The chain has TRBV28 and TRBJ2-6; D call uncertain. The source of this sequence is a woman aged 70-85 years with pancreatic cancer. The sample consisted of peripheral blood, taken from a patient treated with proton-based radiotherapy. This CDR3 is CASSRLSGANVLTF. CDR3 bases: TGTGCCAGCAGCCGACTTTCTGGGGCCAACGTCCTGACTTTC.